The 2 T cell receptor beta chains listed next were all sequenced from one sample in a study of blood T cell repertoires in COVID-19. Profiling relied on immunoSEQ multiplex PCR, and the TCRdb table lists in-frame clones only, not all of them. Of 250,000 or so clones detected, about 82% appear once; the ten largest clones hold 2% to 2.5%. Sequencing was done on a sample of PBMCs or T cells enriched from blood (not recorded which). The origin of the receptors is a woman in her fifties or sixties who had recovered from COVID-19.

CDR3 nucleotide sequence: TGCGCCAGCAGCCACCAGGACAGGTCAACTAATGAAAAACTGTTTTTT. Encoded protein: CASSHQDRSTNEKLFF. The chain uses TRBV4-3 and TRBJ1-4; 7 bases match TRBD1. Trimming removed 3 bases from V and 0 bases from J; junction bases left unmatched: 4. The germline gives CDR1 LGHNA, CDR2 YSLEER. This CDR3 is 16 amino acids long.

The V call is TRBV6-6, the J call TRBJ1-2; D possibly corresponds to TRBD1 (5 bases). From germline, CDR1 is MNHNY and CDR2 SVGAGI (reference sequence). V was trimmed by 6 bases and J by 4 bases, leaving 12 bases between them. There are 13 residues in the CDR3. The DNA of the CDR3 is TGTGCCAGCAGCCCCGGACAAGCCTATGGCTACACCTTC. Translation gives CASSPGQAYGYTF.